The rows below give T cell receptor beta chains drawn from one sample of a study of STAT5B mutations in CD4+ large granular lymphocyte leukemia. Here immunoSEQ multiplex PCR was the method, and the copy in TCRdb shows in-frame clones only, minus some. The sample has under 30,000 clones; about 77% are singletons. Sequenced: CD4+ T cells from blood buffy coats. The receptors shown here come from a human donor in good health. The CDR3 runs from the conserved cysteine through the conserved F or W. D genes are given only for firm matches. Clone size, where shown, is once, few, many, or a class for clones that have expanded.

j_call,clone_size,v_call,d_call,cdr3_aa,cdr3_nt
TRBJ2-3,NA,TRBV7-2,TRBD2,CASSLGLAGRDTQYF,TGTGCCAGCAGCTTAGGTCTAGCGGGGAGGGATACGCAGTATTTT
TRBJ1-1,NA,TRBV18,NA,CASSPPKGGNTEAFF,TGTGCCAGCTCACCACCGAAGGGGGGGAACACTGAAGCTTTCTTT
TRBJ1-1,NA,TRBV11-3,NA,CASSTLAGDTEAFF,TGTGCCAGCAGCACACTTGCAGGGGACACTGAAGCTTTCTTT
TRBJ1-1,few,TRBV7-8,NA,CASSLEAGIFTEAFF,TGTGCCAGCAGCTTAGAAGCAGGAATCTTCACTGAAGCTTTCTTT
TRBJ2-1,once,TRBV5-1,TRBD2,CASSWEKIAGGLYNEQFF,TGCGCCAGCAGCTGGGAAAAGATAGCGGGAGGGCTCTACAATGAGCAGTTCTTC
TRBJ2-5,NA,TRBV19,NA,CASTGHLQETQYF,TGTGCCAGTACGGGCCATTTACAAGAGACCCAGTACTTC
TRBJ2-3,NA,TRBV7-3,TRBD2,CASSLTSLAGSTDTQYF,TGTGCCAGCAGCTTAACTAGTCTAGCGGGAAGCACAGATACGCAGTATTTT
TRBJ2-1,NA,TRBV10-3,NA,CAIRAYNEQFF,TGTGCCATCAGAGCTTACAATGAGCAGTTCTTC
TRBJ2-7,NA,TRBV7-9,NA,CASSLGRTYEQYF,TGTGCCAGCAGCTTAGGGAGGACCTACGAGCAGTACTTC
TRBJ1-3,few,TRBV18,NA,CASSPRGTGNTIYF,TGTGCCAGCTCACCCCGGGGAACTGGAAACACCATATATTTT
TRBJ2-7,once,TRBV4-2,NA,CASSQAVNYEQYF,TGTGCCAGCAGCCAAGCCGTCAATTACGAGCAGTACTTC
TRBJ2-7,NA,TRBV7-2,NA,CASSLTGYEQYF,TGTGCCAGCAGCTTAACGGGATACGAGCAGTACTTC
TRBJ1-3,NA,TRBV5-1,NA,CASSLGISGYGNTIYF,TGCGCCAGCAGCTTGGGAATTTCGGGGTACGGAAACACCATATATTTT
TRBJ2-1,NA,TRBV2,TRBD2,CASRRTSRAEQFF,TGTGCCAGCAGAAGGACTAGCCGGGCTGAGCAGTTCTTC
TRBJ2-1,NA,TRBV6-1,TRBD2,CASSEGTSGNEQFF,TGTGCCAGCAGTGAAGGGACTAGCGGGAATGAGCAGTTCTTC